A selection of T cell receptor beta chains follows, all from one sample in a study of neurological immune-mediated disorders. TCRdb independently ran MiXCR on the 5' RACE reads; one entry per CDR3 protein. Counted here are 70,000 to 95,000 distinct CDR3 sequences, less than 15% occurring once; the ten biggest clones make up 6% to 7%. Sample: PBMCs. The receptors were sampled from a woman aged 50 to 60 in good health. Each CDR3 is given with its conserved first and last residue.

V gene	J gene	CDR3 protein
TRBV6-2/TRBV6-3	TRBJ2-1	CASSYSQISYNEQFF
TRBV5-1	TRBJ2-5	CASSLGLVETQYF
TRBV5-5	TRBJ2-3	CASSPGTALSTDTQYF
TRBV29-1	TRBJ2-7	CSARWGTGGHEQYF
TRBV5-1	TRBJ2-1	CASSSNSGTYNEQFF
TRBV6-5	TRBJ2-4	CASSLTLAAKNIQYF
TRBV12-3/TRBV12-4	TRBJ2-3	CASSSALGSTDTQYF
TRBV29-1	TRBJ1-1	CSVDRDSSRTEAFF
TRBV6-2/TRBV6-3	TRBJ2-7	CASSYSRDYEQYF
TRBV5-1	TRBJ2-1	CASSLEPLAESRYNEQFF
TRBV12-3/TRBV12-4	TRBJ2-7	CASSAPTGGTYEQYF
TRBV9	TRBJ1-1	CASSDTGLGTEAFF
TRBV5-1	TRBJ2-7	CASSSQPYEQYF
TRBV5-1	TRBJ2-1	CASSRRTSGSNEQFF
TRBV29-1	TRBJ1-1	CSVAGTPGSLWATEAFF
TRBV5-5	TRBJ1-1	CASSLEPNTEAFF
TRBV7-9	TRBJ2-2	CASSHKWELFF
TRBV5-1	TRBJ2-6	CASSLRLSSGANVLTF
TRBV5-6	TRBJ2-7	CTSSSRQGTGEQYF
TRBV5-1	TRBJ1-6	CASSSWKKDNSPIHF
TRBV5-1	TRBJ2-3	CASSPLASLSTDTQYF
TRBV14	TRBJ1-1	CASSPGRQTEAFF
TRBV5-1	TRBJ1-2	CASTHSGGGYTF
TRBV20-1	TRBJ2-1	CSAGGASVGRDEQFF
TRBV20-1	TRBJ2-4	CSPSGARNIQYF
TRBV7-8	TRBJ1-5	CASSLVPGQGNQPQHF
TRBV29-1	TRBJ2-3	CSVGVAGGSTDTQYF
TRBV12-3/TRBV12-4	TRBJ2-2	CASSFAARNTGELFF
TRBV7-9	TRBJ1-5	CASSLAIGAVHQPQHF
TRBV12-3/TRBV12-4	TRBJ1-4	CASSLTSGRLFF
TRBV20-1	TRBJ2-5	CSARDYQRGNPETQYF
TRBV12-2	TRBJ1-3	CASRLGDCGNTIYF